This entry is about one T cell receptor (beta chain). This sample is part of a study of control samples from healthy donors and cancer patients. This CDR3 comprises 12 residues. Trimming left V 7 bases short and J 6 bases short, with 10 bases between. Germline V gene lookup returns CDR1 MNHEY and CDR2 SVGAGI. Assay used: immunoSEQ multiplex PCR; TCRdb lists only in-frame clones, some missing. The sample includes some 130,000 clones, around nine tenths of them seen just once. The receptor comes from a man aged 40-49 years in good health. Input material: blood. The chain is built from TRBV6-5 and TRBJ2-1, with D possibly TRBD1 on 6 matching bases. CDR3 in amino acids: CASNRVGNEQFF. The CDR3 DNA is TGTGCCAGCAACAGGGTAGGCAATGAGCAGTTCTTC.